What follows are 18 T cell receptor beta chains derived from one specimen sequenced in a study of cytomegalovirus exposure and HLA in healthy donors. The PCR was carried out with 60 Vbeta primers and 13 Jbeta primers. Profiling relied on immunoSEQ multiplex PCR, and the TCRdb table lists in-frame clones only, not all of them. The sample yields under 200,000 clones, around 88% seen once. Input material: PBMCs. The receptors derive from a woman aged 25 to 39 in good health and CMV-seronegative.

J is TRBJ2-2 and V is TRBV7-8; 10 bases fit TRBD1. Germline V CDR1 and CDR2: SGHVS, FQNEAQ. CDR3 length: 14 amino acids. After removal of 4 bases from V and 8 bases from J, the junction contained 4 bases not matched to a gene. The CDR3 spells CASSSGQGLGELFF. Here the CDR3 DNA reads TGTGCCAGCAGCTCGGGACAGGGGCTTGGGGAGCTGTTTTTT.

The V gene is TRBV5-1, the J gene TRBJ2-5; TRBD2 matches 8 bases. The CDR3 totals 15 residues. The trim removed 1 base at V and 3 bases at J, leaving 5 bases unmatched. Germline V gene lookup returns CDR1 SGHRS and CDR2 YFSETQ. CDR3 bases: TGCGCCAGCAGCTTGTTCGGGGGGGCGAAAGAGACCCAGTACTTC. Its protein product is CASSLFGGAKETQYF.

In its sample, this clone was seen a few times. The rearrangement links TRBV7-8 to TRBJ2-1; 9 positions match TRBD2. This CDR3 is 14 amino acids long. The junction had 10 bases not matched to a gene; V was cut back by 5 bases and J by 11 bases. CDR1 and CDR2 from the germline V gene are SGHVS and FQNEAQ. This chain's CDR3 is CASSTSSGRTKQFF. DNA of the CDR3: TGTGCCAGCAGCACATCCAGCGGGAGGACCAAGCAGTTCTTC.

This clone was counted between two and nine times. CDR3 sequence: CASSDRQSYEQYF. CDR3 in DNA: TGTGCCAGCAGCGACCGACAGTCCTACGAGCAGTACTTC. The V gene is TRBV5-4, the J gene TRBJ2-7; maybe TRBD1 (5 bases). V lost 4 bases, J lost 1 base, and 9 bases lay in between. Germline loops: CDR1 SGHNT, CDR2 YYREEE (reference sequence). The CDR3 length is 13 residues.

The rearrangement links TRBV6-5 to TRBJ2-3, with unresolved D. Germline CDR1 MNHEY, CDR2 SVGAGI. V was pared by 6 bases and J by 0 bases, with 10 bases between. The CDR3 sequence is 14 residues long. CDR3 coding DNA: TGTGCCAGCAGAATTCCCGGGAGCACAGATACGCAGTATTTT. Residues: CASRIPGSTDTQYF.

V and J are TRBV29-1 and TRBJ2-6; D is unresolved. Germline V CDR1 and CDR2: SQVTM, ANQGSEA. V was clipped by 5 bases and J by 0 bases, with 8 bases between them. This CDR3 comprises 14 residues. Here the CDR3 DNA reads TGCAGCGTTATCCCCAGCTCTGGGGCCAACGTCCTGACTTTC. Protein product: CSVIPSSGANVLTF.

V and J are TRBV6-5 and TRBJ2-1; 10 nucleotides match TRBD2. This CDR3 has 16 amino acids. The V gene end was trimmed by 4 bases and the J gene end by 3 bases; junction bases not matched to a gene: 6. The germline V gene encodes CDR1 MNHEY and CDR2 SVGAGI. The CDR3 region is CASSSSGSTVYNEQFF. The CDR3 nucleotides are TGTGCCAGCAGTTCTAGCGGGAGCACCGTCTACAATGAGCAGTTCTTC.

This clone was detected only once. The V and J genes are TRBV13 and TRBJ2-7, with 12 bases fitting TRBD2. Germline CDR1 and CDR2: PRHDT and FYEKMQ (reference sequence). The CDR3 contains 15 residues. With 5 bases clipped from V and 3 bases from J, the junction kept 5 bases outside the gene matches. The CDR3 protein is CASSLMTSGGYEQYF. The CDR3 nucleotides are TGTGCCAGCAGCCTAATGACTAGCGGGGGCTACGAGCAGTACTTC.

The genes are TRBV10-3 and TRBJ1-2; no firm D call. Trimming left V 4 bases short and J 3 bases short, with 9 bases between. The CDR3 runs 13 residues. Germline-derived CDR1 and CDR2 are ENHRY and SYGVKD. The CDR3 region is CAISGEGHYGYTF. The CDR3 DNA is TGTGCCATCAGTGGGGAGGGTCACTATGGCTACACCTTC.

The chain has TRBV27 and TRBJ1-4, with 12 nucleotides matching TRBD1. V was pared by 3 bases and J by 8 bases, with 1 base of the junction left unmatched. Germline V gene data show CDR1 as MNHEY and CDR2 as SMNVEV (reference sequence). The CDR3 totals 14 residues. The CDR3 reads CASSFGTGGEKLFF. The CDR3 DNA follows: TGTGCCAGCAGTTTCGGGACAGGGGGCGAAAAACTGTTTTTT.

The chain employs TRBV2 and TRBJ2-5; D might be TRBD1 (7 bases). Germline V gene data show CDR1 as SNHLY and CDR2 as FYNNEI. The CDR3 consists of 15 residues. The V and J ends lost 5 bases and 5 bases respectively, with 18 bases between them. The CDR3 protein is CASSLNAAGGETQYF. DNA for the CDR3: TGTGCCAGCAGTTTGAACGCCGCAGGGGGGGAGACCCAGTACTTC.

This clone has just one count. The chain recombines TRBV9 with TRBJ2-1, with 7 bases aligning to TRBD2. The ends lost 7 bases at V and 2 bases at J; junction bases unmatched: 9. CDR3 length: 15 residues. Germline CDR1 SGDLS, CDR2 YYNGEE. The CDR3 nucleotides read TGTGCCAGCGGGGTGGGCGGGAGTCCCTACAATGAGCAGTTCTTC. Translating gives CASGVGGSPYNEQFF.

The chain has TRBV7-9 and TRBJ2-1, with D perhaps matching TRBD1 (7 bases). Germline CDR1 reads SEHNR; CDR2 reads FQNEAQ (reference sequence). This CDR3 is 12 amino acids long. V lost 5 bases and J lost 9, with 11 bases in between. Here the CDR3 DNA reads TGTGCCAGCAGCCCCCAGGGGGGTGAGCAGTTCTTC. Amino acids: CASSPQGGEQFF. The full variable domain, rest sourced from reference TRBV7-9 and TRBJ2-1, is DTGVSQNPRHKITKRGQNVTFRCDPISEHNRLYWYRQTLGQGPEFLTYFQNEAQLEKSRLLSDRFSAERPKGSFSTLEIQRTEQGDSAMYLCASSPQGGEQFFGPGTRLTVL.

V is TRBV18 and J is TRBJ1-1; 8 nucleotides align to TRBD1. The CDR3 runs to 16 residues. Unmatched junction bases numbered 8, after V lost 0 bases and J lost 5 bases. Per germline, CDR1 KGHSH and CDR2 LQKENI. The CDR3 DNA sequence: TGTGCCAGCTCACCACCGACGACAGGGGTGGGTACTGAAGCTTTCTTT. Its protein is CASSPPTTGVGTEAFF.

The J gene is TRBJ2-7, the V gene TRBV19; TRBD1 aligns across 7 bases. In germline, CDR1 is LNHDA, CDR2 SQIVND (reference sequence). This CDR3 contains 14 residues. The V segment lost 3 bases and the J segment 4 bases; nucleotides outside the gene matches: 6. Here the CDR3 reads CASSIPGQVYEQYF. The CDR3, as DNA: TGTGCCAGTAGTATTCCAGGACAGGTGTACGAGCAGTACTTC.

This CDR3 reads CASSLVGGPGELFF. The CDR3 bases are TGTGCCAGCAGCTTAGTAGGAGGACCCGGGGAGCTGTTTTTT. The chain recombines TRBV7-9 with TRBJ2-2, with D possibly being TRBD2 (5 bases). CDR1 is SEHNR and CDR2 is FQNEAQ in the germline V gene (reference sequence). V was clipped by 1 base and J by 6 bases, with 9 bases between them. There are 14 residues in the CDR3.

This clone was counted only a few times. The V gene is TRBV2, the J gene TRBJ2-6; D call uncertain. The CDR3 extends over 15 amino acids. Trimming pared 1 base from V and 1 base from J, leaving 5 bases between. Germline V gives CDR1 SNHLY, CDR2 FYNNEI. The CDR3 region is CASSEGASGANVLTF. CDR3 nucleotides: TGTGCCAGCAGTGAAGGGGCATCTGGGGCCAACGTCCTGACTTTC.

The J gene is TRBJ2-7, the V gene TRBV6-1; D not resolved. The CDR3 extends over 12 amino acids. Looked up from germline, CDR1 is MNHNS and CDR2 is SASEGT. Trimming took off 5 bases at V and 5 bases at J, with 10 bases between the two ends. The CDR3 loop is CASSSGPHEQYF. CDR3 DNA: TGTGCCAGCAGTTCAGGCCCCCACGAGCAGTACTTC.